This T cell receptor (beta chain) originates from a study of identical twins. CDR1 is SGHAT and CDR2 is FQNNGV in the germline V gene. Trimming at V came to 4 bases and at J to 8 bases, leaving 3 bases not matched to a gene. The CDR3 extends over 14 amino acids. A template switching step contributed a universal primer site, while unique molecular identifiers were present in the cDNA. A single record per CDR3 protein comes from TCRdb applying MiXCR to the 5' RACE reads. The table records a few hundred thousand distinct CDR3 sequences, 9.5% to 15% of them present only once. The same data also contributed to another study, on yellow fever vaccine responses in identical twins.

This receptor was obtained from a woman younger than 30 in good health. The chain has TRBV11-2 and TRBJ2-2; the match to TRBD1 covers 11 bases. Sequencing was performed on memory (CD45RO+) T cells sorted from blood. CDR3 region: CASSWDRGSGELFF. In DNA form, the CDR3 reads TGTGCCAGCAGCTGGGACAGGGGGTCGGGGGAGCTGTTTTTT.